This TCR beta chain was retrieved from a study of cytomegalovirus exposure and HLA in healthy donors. PCR employed 60 Vbeta and 13 Jbeta primers. TCRdb's table, derived via immunoSEQ multiplex PCR, lists solely in-frame clones and lacks some. The sample includes approximately 130,000 clones, approximately 90% of them seen just once. The CDR3 runs to 15 residues. V lost 4 bases to trimming and J lost 3 bases; unmatched junction nucleotides: 5. Germline V gene data show CDR1 as LNHNV and CDR2 as YYDKDF (reference sequence). Findings and caveats of the study: In vitro testing confirmed a few CMV-associated chains as specific for CMV antigens.

A remark on this clone: Its target is not known.

Among the donors, all were healthy bone marrow donors. These donors counted as nominally healthy when sampled, but unrecorded immune exposures were likely. J is TRBJ1-4 and V is TRBV15, with 7 bases identical to TRBD1. The specimen sequenced was PBMCs. This TCR was sampled from a woman in her thirties in good health and CMV-seronegative. This chain's CDR3 is CATSINRGANEKLFF. In nucleotides, the CDR3 is TGTGCCACCAGCATTAACAGGGGAGCTAATGAAAAACTGTTTTTT. The full variable domain, in which reference TRBV15 and TRBJ1-4 provide the parts outside the CDR3, is DAMVIQNPRYQVTQFGKPVTLSCSQTLNHNVMYWYQQKSSQAPKLLFHYYDKDFNNEADTPDNFQSRRPNTSFCFLDIRSPGLGDTAMYLCATSINRGANEKLFFGSGTQLSVL.